A selection of T cell receptor beta chains follows, all from one sample in a study of shared clonotypes between healthy human individuals. Libraries were prepared by immunoSEQ multiplex PCR; TCRdb keeps only in-frame clonotypes and omits some of them. This sample has millions of clones; about 92% occur once, and the top ten carry under 2%. Sequenced material: naive CD8+ T cells from PBMCs. These TCRs come from a young man in good health. Some clones in this sample may be carry-over from other donors' samples. Both conserved end residues are part of each CDR3. D genes are given only for firm matches. Only part of the rows carry a size: once, few, many, or a class if the clone is expanded.

V gene	J gene	D gene	clone size	CDR3 protein	CDR3 DNA
TRBV7-6	TRBJ2-1	TRBD1	-	CASSLGQGAYNEQFF	TGTGCCAGCAGCTTAGGCCAGGGGGCCTACAATGAGCAGTTCTTC
TRBV7-9	TRBJ1-1	TRBD1	-	CASSRPGQETEAFF	TGTGCCAGCAGCAGGCCGGGACAGGAAACTGAAGCTTTCTTT
TRBV28	TRBJ2-3	-	-	CASSSRPNTDTQYF	TGTGCCAGCAGTTCCAGGCCAAACACAGATACGCAGTATTTT
TRBV7-8	TRBJ2-1	TRBD1	-	CASSLLRQGFDEQFF	TGTGCCAGCAGCTTATTGAGACAGGGATTCGATGAGCAGTTCTTC
TRBV28	TRBJ2-5	TRBD2	-	CASSAPGTSVQETQYF	TGTGCCAGCAGTGCCCCCGGGACTAGCGTACAAGAGACCCAGTACTTC
TRBV10-2	TRBJ2-2	-	-	CASSESIYGELFF	TGCGCCAGCAGTGAGTCGATCTACGGGGAGCTGTTTTTT
TRBV10-1	TRBJ2-1	TRBD2	-	CASSEGGTSGRYEQFF	TGCGCCAGCAGTGAGGGGGGGACTAGCGGGAGGTATGAGCAGTTCTTC
TRBV7-8	TRBJ1-3	-	-	CASSLAGPGNTIYF	TGTGCCAGCAGCTTAGCGGGACCTGGAAACACCATATATTTT
TRBV10-2	TRBJ2-7	TRBD2	-	CASRVSSGGSYEQYF	TGCGCCAGCAGAGTCTCTAGCGGGGGATCGTACGAGCAGTACTTC
TRBV4-3	TRBJ2-2	-	-	CASSQLRAGELFF	TGCGCCAGCAGCCAATTAAGAGCCGGGGAGCTGTTTTTT
TRBV11-2	TRBJ2-3	-	-	CASSLGVASTDTQYF	TGTGCCAGCAGCTTAGGGGTAGCTAGCACAGATACGCAGTATTTT
TRBV7-8	TRBJ2-1	TRBD2	-	CASSLAEWVAGPPFYGEQFF	TGTGCCAGCAGCTTAGCGGAATGGGTAGCGGGGCCACCTTTCTACGGTGAGCAGTTCTTC
TRBV27	TRBJ2-1	TRBD2	-	CASSLRAGGQDEQFF	TGTGCCAGCAGTTTAAGGGCGGGAGGGCAGGATGAGCAGTTCTTC
TRBV28	TRBJ1-5	-	-	CASSLARSNQPQHF	TGTGCCAGCAGTTTAGCCAGAAGCAATCAGCCCCAGCATTTT
TRBV7-2	TRBJ2-3	TRBD1	-	CASSDRDREKYF	TGTGCCAGCAGCGACCGGGACAGGGAAAAGTATTTT
TRBV28	TRBJ2-7	-	-	CASSLSSGVVEQYF	TGTGCCAGCAGTTTATCCTCAGGGGTTGTCGAGCAGTACTTC
TRBV6-1	TRBJ2-5	-	-	CASRYRHQETQYF	TGTGCCAGCAGGTACCGCCACCAAGAGACCCAGTACTTC
TRBV29-1	TRBJ2-3	TRBD2	-	CSAHSGSTDTQYF	TGCAGCGCCCATAGCGGGAGCACAGATACGCAGTATTTT
TRBV7-2	TRBJ2-5	-	-	CASSSRQELQETQYF	TGTGCCAGCAGCTCCCGACAGGAACTCCAAGAGACCCAGTACTTC
TRBV27	TRBJ2-7	-	-	CASSIAGPSSYEQYF	TGTGCCAGCAGTATCGCCGGGCCGAGCTCCTACGAGCAGTACTTC
TRBV10-2	TRBJ2-7	-	-	CASSGASWYEQYF	TGCGCCAGCAGTGGCGCTAGCTGGTACGAGCAGTACTTC
TRBV6-1	TRBJ2-7	TRBD2	-	CASSLLAGGVDEQYF	TGTGCCAGCAGCCTTCTGGCGGGAGGCGTGGACGAGCAGTACTTC
TRBV4-2	TRBJ2-7	-	few	CASSQSDGADYEQYF	TGTGCCAGCAGCCAATCGGACGGGGCAGACTACGAGCAGTACTTC
TRBV5-1	TRBJ2-2	-	-	CASSPPIVGENTGELFF	TGCGCCAGCAGCCCTCCAATTGTGGGGGAGAACACCGGGGAGCTGTTTTTT
TRBV27	TRBJ1-2	-	-	CASSGGFGSYTF	TGTGCCAGCAGTGGAGGGTTCGGTAGCTACACCTTC
TRBV6-5	TRBJ2-2	TRBD2	-	CASRSGRGAGELFF	TGTGCCAGCAGAAGCGGGAGAGGGGCCGGGGAGCTGTTTTTT
TRBV10-1	TRBJ2-7	-	-	CASSESAGSYEQYF	TGCGCCAGCAGTGAGTCAGCCGGGTCCTACGAGCAGTACTTC
TRBV7-2	TRBJ2-3	TRBD2	-	CASSSLVGGGRGTDTQYF	TGTGCCAGCAGCTCCCTTGTGGGGGGAGGGCGTGGCACAGATACGCAGTATTTT
TRBV6-6	TRBJ1-1	TRBD1	-	CASTGQGPEAFF	TGTGCCAGCACAGGACAGGGCCCTGAAGCTTTCTTT
TRBV28	TRBJ1-2	-	-	CASSLTGQGPYGYTF	TGTGCCAGCAGTTTAACGGGACAAGGGCCCTATGGCTACACCTTC
TRBV27	TRBJ2-7	TRBD1	-	CASSMGQGSYEQYF	TGTGCCAGCAGTATGGGACAGGGGTCCTACGAGCAGTACTTC
TRBV21-1	TRBJ1-5	-	-	CASSKVAKSSYNQPQHF	TGTGCCAGCAGCAAAGTTGCGAAGAGCAGCTATAATCAGCCCCAGCATTTT
TRBV30	TRBJ2-1	-	-	CAWSAEGGGTNEQFF	TGTGCCTGGAGTGCCGAAGGGGGTGGGACCAATGAGCAGTTCTTC
TRBV13	TRBJ2-7	-	-	CASSRRYTEPSYEQYF	TGTGCCAGCAGCCGGAGATACACCGAGCCAAGCTACGAGCAGTACTTC
TRBV2	TRBJ1-4	-	-	CASSQQTGLNEKLFF	TGTGCCAGCAGCCAGCAGACAGGACTTAATGAAAAACTGTTTTTT
TRBV11-1	TRBJ2-7	TRBD2	-	CASSFSSGVVGYEQYF	TGTGCCAGCAGCTTTTCTAGCGGGGTCGTCGGGTACGAGCAGTACTTC
TRBV19	TRBJ1-1	-	-	CASSIVGREAFF	TGTGCCAGTAGTATAGTGGGTAGAGAAGCTTTCTTT
TRBV4-3	TRBJ1-1	-	-	CASSPWGGGTEAFF	TGCGCCAGCAGCCCGTGGGGGGGTGGCACTGAAGCTTTCTTT
TRBV9	TRBJ2-7	TRBD2	-	CASSVASGGTYEQYF	TGTGCCAGCAGCGTAGCTAGCGGGGGGACCTACGAGCAGTACTTC
TRBV29-1	TRBJ1-2	-	-	CSVLLGGRNGYTF	TGCAGCGTTTTACTGGGGGGGAGAAATGGCTACACCTTC
TRBV6-5	TRBJ2-7	-	-	CASSYLPPQSGEQYF	TGTGCCAGCAGTTACCTGCCACCCCAGTCGGGCGAGCAGTACTTC
TRBV5-6	TRBJ2-7	TRBD1	-	CASSTGGVYEQYF	TGTGCCAGCAGCACAGGGGGCGTCTACGAGCAGTACTTC
TRBV5-6	TRBJ1-2	-	-	CASSLWGSKIYGYTF	TGTGCCAGCAGCTTGTGGGGCAGTAAAATCTATGGCTACACCTTC
TRBV7-2	TRBJ2-7	-	-	CASSLSPYEQYF	TGTGCCAGCAGCTTAAGTCCCTACGAGCAGTACTTC
TRBV15	TRBJ2-1	TRBD2	-	CATSGGEGLVGIEQFF	TGTGCCACCAGCGGTGGGGAGGGACTAGTGGGGATTGAGCAGTTCTTC
TRBV19	TRBJ2-5	TRBD2	once	CASSIAGGLGQETQYF	TGTGCCAGTAGTATTGCGGGGGGCCTGGGGCAAGAGACCCAGTACTTC
TRBV6-1	TRBJ2-4	-	-	CASEDSWGKNIQYF	TGTGCCAGCGAAGACTCATGGGGCAAAAACATTCAGTACTTC
TRBV7-8	TRBJ2-2	-	-	CASSFPDTGELFF	TGTGCCAGCAGCTTTCCGGACACCGGGGAGCTGTTTTTT
TRBV5-4	TRBJ1-1	-	-	CASSLKNTEAFF	TGTGCCAGCAGCCTCAAAAACACTGAAGCTTTCTTT
TRBV29-1	TRBJ1-2	-	-	CSVRKPGSLYGYTF	TGCAGCGTCCGGAAGCCGGGTTCTCTTTATGGCTACACCTTC
TRBV9	TRBJ1-1	-	once	CASSVQANTEAFF	TGTGCCAGCAGCGTCCAGGCCAACACTGAAGCTTTCTTT
TRBV2	TRBJ1-2	-	once	CASSEVTSWGPDYGYTF	TGTGCCAGCAGTGAAGTAACAAGCTGGGGCCCAGACTATGGCTACACCTTC